There are a few counts of the clone carrying this TCR beta chain. The method was immunoSEQ multiplex PCR; TCRdb's version includes in-frame clones alone and lacks a portion of them. The sample holds about 200,000 clones, about 82% seen once. This sample was taken from a study of blood T cell repertoires in COVID-19. About the study: Specimens from acute and convalescent COVID-19 originated in the United States, Italy and Spain. From T cells, B-cell-depleted T cells, or PBMCs came the material, which was cDNA or gDNA.

This clonotype was obtained from a man between 35 and 55 years old with acute COVID-19. Sample: PBMCs or T cells enriched from blood (not recorded which).

This CDR3 reads CASSPTTSSSYEQYF. DNA for the CDR3: TGCGCCAGCAGTCCGACAACATCCAGCTCCTACGAGCAGTACTTC. V usage is TRBV5-1 and J usage is TRBJ2-7; D call uncertain. CDR1 and CDR2 from the germline V gene are SGHRS and YFSETQ. Trimming removed 5 bases at V and 0 bases at J, with 15 bases between. CDR3 length: 15 residues. The full variable domain, in which reference TRBV5-1 and TRBJ2-7 provide the parts outside the CDR3, is KAGVTQTPRYLIKTRGQQVTLSCSPISGHRSVSWYQQTPGQGLQFLFEYFSETQRNKGNFPGRFSGRQFSNSRSEMNVSTLELGDSALYLCASSPTTSSSYEQYFGPGTRLTVT.